A single sample gave rise to the 13 T cell receptor beta chains below, sequenced in a study of blood T cell repertoires in COVID-19. Using immunoSEQ multiplex PCR, the repertoire was profiled, and TCRdb retains in-frame clones only, with some absent. Of 70,000 to 95,000 clones listed, roughly 87% were seen once; the top ten hold approximately 7.4%. The specimen sequenced was peripheral blood. The receptors derive from a man in his 70s with acute or convalescent COVID-19.

The rearrangement uses TRBV2 and TRBJ2-2, with no clear D. V dropped 8 bases and J dropped 2 bases, with 3 bases sitting between them. Germline lookup yields CDR1 SNHLY and CDR2 FYNNEI. This CDR3 comprises 11 residues. CDR3 region: CASSNTGELFF. The CDR3 DNA follows: TGTGCCAGCTCTAACACCGGGGAGCTGTTTTTT.

This chain links TRBV7-9 with TRBJ2-3, with 9 nucleotides matching TRBD2. Unmatched junction bases numbered 5, after V lost 0 bases and J lost 4 bases. This CDR3 contains 16 residues. Germline CDR1 is SEHNR and CDR2 is FQNEAQ (reference sequence). Here the CDR3 reads CASSLAARGGADTQYF. The DNA for the CDR3 is TGTGCCAGCAGCTTAGCCGCGCGGGGGGGGGCAGATACGCAGTATTTT.

V and J are TRBV9 and TRBJ2-2; possible D gene TRBD1, 5 bases. Trimming took off 0 bases at V and 7 bases at J, with 10 bases between the two ends. Germline V gene sequence: CDR1 SGDLS, CDR2 YYNGEE. The CDR3 runs 14 residues. The DNA of the CDR3 is TGTGCCAGCAGCGTAGCAGGGTTGGACGGGGAGCTGTTTTTT. As protein: CASSVAGLDGELFF.

The V gene is TRBV6-4, the J gene TRBJ2-5; D not certain. This CDR3 comprises 12 residues. From germline, CDR1 is MRHNA and CDR2 SNTAGT. Trimming cost V 6 bases and J 7 bases, with 12 bases left between them. CDR3 loop: CASRDVGGTQYF. CDR3 bases: TGTGCCAGCAGGGATGTAGGCGGGACCCAGTACTTC.

The table lists this clone with a count of one. This chain uses TRBV5-4 with TRBJ1-6; D possibly corresponds to TRBD1 (6 bases). The CDR3 has 16 amino acids. The V gene's germline CDR1 is SGHNT and CDR2 YYREEE (reference sequence). The V gene lost 2 bases and the J gene lost 3 bases, with 12 bases spanning the gap. CDR3 in amino acids: CASSFLQDSYNSPLHF. For the CDR3, the DNA is TGTGCCAGCAGCTTCCTCCAGGACAGCTATAATTCACCCCTCCACTTT.

The V call is TRBV29-1, the J call TRBJ2-1; maybe TRBD2 (5 bases). The CDR3 is made up of 15 amino acids. The germline gives CDR1 SQVTM, CDR2 ANQGSEA. The germline V and J ends were trimmed by 6 bases and 3 bases, with 18 bases remaining between them. The DNA for the CDR3 is TGCAGCGTCGAAACAGCGGAGAAGATCTACAATGAGCAGTTCTTC. It codes for CSVETAEKIYNEQFF.

V is TRBV11-3 and J is TRBJ2-7; a possible D gene is TRBD2 (5 bases). Germline V CDR1 and CDR2: SGHNT, YENEEA. The CDR3 is 15 amino acids. V gave up 0 bases and J gave up 1 base, with 10 bases separating them. CDR3 DNA sequence: TGTGCCAGCAGCTTAGAAAGCGGTCAATCCTACGAGCAGTACTTC. This sequence encodes CASSLESGQSYEQYF.

The chain has TRBV18 and TRBJ2-5; no clear D gene. This CDR3 has 15 residues. Trimming took off 3 bases at V and 1 base at J, with 12 bases between the two ends. Per germline, CDR1 KGHSH and CDR2 LQKENI. CDR3 protein: CASSPGVGLQETQYF. In DNA form, the CDR3 reads TGTGCCAGCTCACCCGGAGTCGGCCTCCAAGAGACCCAGTACTTC.

This clone was seen just once. J is TRBJ2-1 and V is TRBV19, with a possible D match to TRBD1 (5 bases). Germline CDR1 is LNHDA and CDR2 is SQIVND (reference sequence). The CDR3 spans 18 residues. Deletions cut 4 bases from V and 5 bases from J, with 24 bases between. The CDR3 bases are TGTGCCAGTAGTACATCATTGACCTGGGGCACAGGCAACAATGAGCAGTTCTTC. It encodes CASSTSLTWGTGNNEQFF.

The chain recombines TRBV4-3 with TRBJ1-5; possibly TRBD1 for D (6 bases). The CDR3 spans 18 residues. The ends were cut back, 0 bases at V and 3 bases at J, with 18 bases in the middle. Germline V CDR1 and CDR2: LGHNA, YSLEER. DNA of the CDR3: TGCGCCAGCAGCCAAGATCTTTTCCCGGACAGCCCCAATCAGCCCCAGCATTTT. Its translation is CASSQDLFPDSPNQPQHF.

This chain joins TRBV19 and TRBJ1-2; 7 bases align to TRBD1. Germline CDR1 reads LNHDA; CDR2 reads SQIVND (reference sequence). The CDR3 covers 13 residues. The V gene end was trimmed by 5 bases and the J gene end by 3 bases; junction bases not matched to a gene: 3. The CDR3: CASSPTGDYGYTF. The CDR3 nucleotides are TGTGCCAGTAGTCCTACAGGGGACTATGGCTACACCTTC.

J is TRBJ2-1 and V is TRBV5-4, with TRBD2 identical over 7 bases. In germline, CDR1 is SGHNT, CDR2 YYREEE (reference sequence). The junction had 5 bases not matched to a gene; V was cut back by 0 bases and J by 2 bases. The CDR3 loop spans 16 amino acids. This CDR3 is CASSLGGRVPYNEQFF. CDR3 bases: TGTGCCAGCAGCTTGGGTGGGAGGGTTCCCTACAATGAGCAGTTCTTC.

The chain recombines TRBV7-2 with TRBJ1-1; 12 positions match TRBD1. V was pared by 1 base and J by 0 bases, with 6 bases of the junction left unmatched. CDR3 length equals 18 residues. The germline gives CDR1 SGHTA, CDR2 FQGNSA. CDR3 DNA sequence: TGTGCCAGCAGCTTAGGGGACAGGGGGCTTGTCGTGAACACTGAAGCTTTCTTT. This gives the protein CASSLGDRGLVVNTEAFF.